The rows below give T cell receptor beta chains drawn from one sample of a study of radiotherapy plus CTLA-4 blockade in lung cancer. The repertoire was sequenced with immunoSEQ multiplex PCR; TCRdb's copy has only in-frame clones and lacks some. The sample shows around 80,000 clones, about 79% of them seen only once. The input for sequencing was peripheral blood, taken from a patient treated with radiotherapy plus ipilimumab. The receptors were sampled from a human donor with non-small cell lung cancer whose response to radiotherapy plus ipilimumab could not be evaluated. Some clones in this sample may be carry-over from other donors' samples. Both conserved end residues are part of each CDR3. D genes are given only for firm matches. Some rows mark clone size as missing; the rest say once, few, many or name a class of expanded clone.

j_call: TRBJ1-4
d_call: TRBD1
v_call: TRBV25-1
clone_size: .
cdr3_aa: CASSEMAGGNEKLFF
cdr3_nt: TGTGCCAGCAGTGAGATGGCAGGGGGGAATGAAAAACTGTTTTTT

j_call: TRBJ2-7
d_call: .
v_call: TRBV6-9
clone_size: many
cdr3_aa: CAAGLYEQYF
cdr3_nt: TGTGCCGCAGGACTCTACGAGCAGTACTTC

j_call: TRBJ2-7
d_call: TRBD1
v_call: TRBV5-1
clone_size: few
cdr3_aa: CASSLVGTGGGEQYF
cdr3_nt: TGCGCCAGCAGCCTGGTCGGGACAGGGGGCGGCGAGCAGTACTTC

j_call: TRBJ1-4
d_call: .
v_call: TRBV4-1
clone_size: once
cdr3_aa: CASSQDRKGELFF
cdr3_nt: TGCGCCAGCAGCCAAGATCGAAAAGGAGAACTGTTTTTT

j_call: TRBJ1-2
d_call: TRBD1
v_call: TRBV4-1
clone_size: .
cdr3_aa: CASSHRSGTGNGYTF
cdr3_nt: TGCGCCAGCAGCCACAGATCCGGGACAGGGAATGGCTACACCTTC

j_call: TRBJ2-1
d_call: .
v_call: TRBV4-1
clone_size: few
cdr3_aa: CASSSPGGTYNEQFF
cdr3_nt: TGCGCCAGCAGCTCTCCCGGGGGAACCTACAATGAGCAGTTCTTC

j_call: TRBJ1-4
d_call: .
v_call: TRBV5-1
clone_size: .
cdr3_aa: CASASEGNEKLFF
cdr3_nt: TGCGCCAGCGCCTCAGAGGGAAACGAAAAACTGTTTTTT

j_call: TRBJ1-4
d_call: .
v_call: TRBV25-1
clone_size: .
cdr3_aa: CASSRFGESVRTNEKLFF
cdr3_nt: TGTGCCAGCAGTAGGTTCGGGGAAAGTGTTAGGACTAATGAAAAACTGTTTTTT

j_call: TRBJ2-1
d_call: .
v_call: TRBV7-2
clone_size: .
cdr3_aa: CASSLRGSYNEQFF
cdr3_nt: TGTGCCAGCAGCTTAAGGGGTTCCTACAATGAGCAGTTCTTC

j_call: TRBJ1-4
d_call: .
v_call: TRBV30
clone_size: .
cdr3_aa: CAWTYGRSTNEKLFF
cdr3_nt: TGTGCCTGGACTTATGGGCGATCCACTAATGAAAAACTGTTTTTT

j_call: TRBJ2-3
d_call: .
v_call: TRBV5-1
clone_size: .
cdr3_aa: CASSLDRAQYF
cdr3_nt: TGCGCCAGCAGCTTGGACAGGGCGCAGTATTTT

j_call: TRBJ2-7
d_call: TRBD1
v_call: TRBV9
clone_size: .
cdr3_aa: CASSPGQATYEQYF
cdr3_nt: TGTGCCAGCAGCCCAGGACAGGCCACCTACGAGCAGTACTTC

j_call: TRBJ1-2
d_call: .
v_call: TRBV2
clone_size: .
cdr3_aa: CASSDTGNGYGYTF
cdr3_nt: TGTGCCAGCAGTGATACGGGGAATGGCTATGGCTACACCTTC

j_call: TRBJ1-2
d_call: .
v_call: TRBV6-5
clone_size: .
cdr3_aa: CASSYSWAYGYTF
cdr3_nt: TGTGCCAGCAGTTACTCCTGGGCTTATGGCTACACCTTC

j_call: TRBJ2-7
d_call: .
v_call: TRBV6-5
clone_size: .
cdr3_aa: CASSARVNLHEQYF
cdr3_nt: TGTGCCAGCAGTGCAAGAGTTAACCTCCACGAGCAGTACTTC

j_call: TRBJ1-5
d_call: TRBD1
v_call: TRBV7-9
clone_size: .
cdr3_aa: CASSYNPGQGLNQPQHF
cdr3_nt: TGTGCCAGCAGCTACAATCCGGGACAGGGCCTCAATCAGCCCCAGCATTTT

j_call: TRBJ1-5
d_call: .
v_call: TRBV5-1
clone_size: .
cdr3_aa: CASSLIEGGQPQHF
cdr3_nt: TGCGCCAGCAGCTTGATTGAGGGAGGTCAGCCCCAGCATTTT

j_call: TRBJ1-2
d_call: .
v_call: TRBV29-1
clone_size: .
cdr3_aa: CSVEDRFRAPREENGYTF
cdr3_nt: TGCAGCGTTGAAGATCGATTTAGGGCCCCAAGGGAGGAGAATGGCTACACCTTC

j_call: TRBJ2-5
d_call: TRBD2
v_call: TRBV5-1
clone_size: .
cdr3_aa: CASSSGGSGGQETQYF
cdr3_nt: TGCGCCAGCAGCTCCGGGGGTAGCGGGGGGCAAGAGACCCAGTACTTC

j_call: TRBJ2-7
d_call: .
v_call: TRBV18
clone_size: .
cdr3_aa: CASSPPSGSYEQYF
cdr3_nt: TGTGCCAGCTCACCACCGTCCGGCTCCTACGAGCAGTACTTC

j_call: TRBJ1-6
d_call: .
v_call: TRBV18
clone_size: .
cdr3_aa: CASSPGPGGVAYNSPLHF
cdr3_nt: TGTGCCAGCTCACCAGGGCCAGGAGGAGTAGCGTATAATTCACCCCTCCACTTT

j_call: TRBJ1-4
d_call: TRBD1
v_call: TRBV7-2
clone_size: .
cdr3_aa: CASSTGGTGRGEKLFF
cdr3_nt: TGTGCCAGCAGCACAGGAGGGACAGGGCGGGGGGAAAAACTGTTTTTT

j_call: TRBJ2-1
d_call: .
v_call: TRBV6-5
clone_size: .
cdr3_aa: CASSYSDSNEQFF
cdr3_nt: TGTGCCAGCAGTTACTCAGACAGCAATGAGCAGTTCTTC

j_call: TRBJ1-1
d_call: .
v_call: TRBV7-2
clone_size: .
cdr3_aa: CASSLVGGDTEAFF
cdr3_nt: TGTGCCAGCAGCTTAGTAGGGGGGGACACTGAAGCTTTCTTT

j_call: TRBJ2-5
d_call: .
v_call: TRBV5-6
clone_size: .
cdr3_aa: CASSLDRQETQYF
cdr3_nt: TGTGCCAGCAGCTTGGACAGACAAGAGACCCAGTACTTC

j_call: TRBJ2-5
d_call: .
v_call: TRBV9
clone_size: .
cdr3_aa: CASSVSGGLQETQYF
cdr3_nt: TGTGCCAGCAGCGTGTCCGGGGGTCTCCAAGAGACCCAGTACTTC

j_call: TRBJ1-2
d_call: .
v_call: TRBV7-2
clone_size: .
cdr3_aa: CASSPLAGLSGYTF
cdr3_nt: TGTGCCAGCAGCCCCCTCGCAGGGCTATCCGGCTACACCTTC

j_call: TRBJ1-2
d_call: .
v_call: TRBV7-2
clone_size: .
cdr3_aa: CASSLAGASYYGYTF
cdr3_nt: TGTGCCAGCAGCTTAGCAGGGGCCAGCTACTATGGCTACACCTTC

j_call: TRBJ2-1
d_call: .
v_call: TRBV7-2
clone_size: .
cdr3_aa: CASSHSEGNSYNEQFF
cdr3_nt: TGTGCCAGCAGCCATTCGGAGGGTAACTCCTACAATGAGCAGTTCTTC

j_call: TRBJ1-1
d_call: .
v_call: TRBV4-2
clone_size: .
cdr3_aa: CASSQDLTSLNTEAFF
cdr3_nt: TGTGCCAGCAGCCAAGATTTAACCAGTCTGAACACTGAAGCTTTCTTT

j_call: TRBJ2-3
d_call: TRBD1
v_call: TRBV7-3
clone_size: .
cdr3_aa: CASSPWTGFSTDTQYF
cdr3_nt: TGTGCCAGCAGCCCCTGGACAGGGTTCAGCACAGATACGCAGTATTTT

j_call: TRBJ1-1
d_call: .
v_call: TRBV19
clone_size: few
cdr3_aa: CARKTAFTEAFF
cdr3_nt: TGTGCCAGAAAGACAGCGTTCACTGAAGCTTTCTTT

j_call: TRBJ2-2
d_call: TRBD1
v_call: TRBV7-2
clone_size: few
cdr3_aa: CASNYRGLGGELFF
cdr3_nt: TGTGCCAGCAACTACAGGGGGCTGGGCGGGGAGCTGTTTTTT

j_call: TRBJ1-5
d_call: .
v_call: TRBV6-1
clone_size: few
cdr3_aa: CASSVGVNQPQHF
cdr3_nt: TGTGCCAGCAGTGTCGGGGTTAATCAGCCCCAGCATTTT

j_call: TRBJ2-3
d_call: TRBD1
v_call: TRBV19
clone_size: once
cdr3_aa: CASSTGTGWTDTQYF
cdr3_nt: TGTGCCAGTAGTACGGGGACAGGGTGGACAGATACGCAGTATTTT

j_call: TRBJ2-3
d_call: .
v_call: TRBV6-1
clone_size: once
cdr3_aa: CASSDPRSTDTQYF
cdr3_nt: TGTGCCAGCAGTGATCCCCGTAGTACAGATACGCAGTATTTT

j_call: TRBJ2-3
d_call: TRBD2
v_call: TRBV19
clone_size: .
cdr3_aa: CASSIGVSGSTDTQYF
cdr3_nt: TGTGCCAGTAGTATAGGTGTTAGCGGGAGCACAGATACGCAGTATTTT

j_call: TRBJ1-3
d_call: .
v_call: TRBV9
clone_size: .
cdr3_aa: CASSVNGGTGNTIYF
cdr3_nt: TGTGCCAGCAGCGTAAATGGGGGGACGGGAAACACCATATATTTT

j_call: TRBJ2-4
d_call: TRBD1
v_call: TRBV2
clone_size: .
cdr3_aa: CASSWDRGSRNIQYF
cdr3_nt: TGTGCCAGCAGTTGGGACAGGGGAAGTCGGAACATTCAGTACTTC

j_call: TRBJ2-7
d_call: .
v_call: TRBV28
clone_size: .
cdr3_aa: CASSLRLRYEQYF
cdr3_nt: TGTGCCAGCAGTTTACGTCTTCGCTACGAGCAGTACTTC

j_call: TRBJ2-5
d_call: TRBD2
v_call: TRBV19
clone_size: .
cdr3_aa: CASSIGGGDETQYF
cdr3_nt: TGTGCCAGTAGTATAGGCGGGGGTGACGAGACCCAGTACTTC

j_call: TRBJ1-3
d_call: .
v_call: TRBV5-6
clone_size: few
cdr3_aa: CASSLLGAGNTIYF
cdr3_nt: TGTGCCAGCAGCTTGTTGGGAGCTGGAAACACCATATATTTT

j_call: TRBJ2-7
d_call: TRBD1
v_call: TRBV16
clone_size: .
cdr3_aa: CASSLTPRDRGHYEQYF
cdr3_nt: TGTGCCAGCAGCCTTACCCCCCGGGACAGGGGGCACTACGAGCAGTACTTC

j_call: TRBJ2-3
d_call: TRBD2
v_call: TRBV4-3
clone_size: .
cdr3_aa: CASSQNIAGGDTQYF
cdr3_nt: TGCGCCAGCAGCCAAAATATAGCGGGGGGGGATACGCAGTATTTT

j_call: TRBJ2-1
d_call: .
v_call: TRBV5-1
clone_size: once
cdr3_aa: CASSLGRNSYNEQFF
cdr3_nt: TGCGCCAGCAGCTTGGGGAGGAACTCCTACAATGAGCAGTTCTTC

j_call: TRBJ1-4
d_call: .
v_call: TRBV7-8
clone_size: .
cdr3_aa: CASSLGPLEKLFF
cdr3_nt: TGTGCCAGCAGCTTAGGGCCTTTAGAAAAACTGTTTTTT